This T cell receptor beta chain originates from a study of response to subunit inactivated influenza vaccine (dated by TCRdb to 2017 to 2018). Regarding the study in general: Deep quantitative profiling of the T cell receptor repertoire was used in the study to follow responses to a trivalent subunit inactivated influenza vaccine.

Results the study describes overall, beyond this receptor: The authors proposed that each seasonal influenza vaccination may bring in only a limited number of new T cells.

Library creation used RT-PCR. Sequencer: Illumina HiSeq 2500. TCRdb reanalyzed the raw reads on its own, using fastp at Q25 for trimming and MiXCR for clone calling, and kept in-frame beta chains. All rows with the same CDR3 protein become a single entry with the most common DNA and genes. This sample comprises about 520,000 distinct CDR3 sequences, roughly 27% of them detected only once. The top ten hold under 2.5% of the sample. This clonotype was seen more than once but under ten times. Its antigen is not yet known. Base qualities are missing; no much larger clone stands one base away. Ends trimmed: V by 0 bases, J by 3 bases; bases unmatched to a gene: 4. There are 15 amino acids in the CDR3, from cysteine to phenylalanine inclusive. Of all the DNA, just the CDR3 is kept, 45 bases in frame from base 1. In the germline V gene, CDR1 corresponds to MNHEY and CDR2 to SVGAGI.

This receptor chain uses TRBV6-5 and TRBJ1-1, and TRBD1 aligns with 7 junction nucleotides. The receptor comes from a man between 45 and 60 years old who received an inactivated influenza vaccine. Donor details come from another sample of the same person, matched by shared clones. Here the sequenced sample was CD4+ T cells sorted from PBMCs, taken roughly 5 days after vaccination. The nucleotide sequence is given as TGTGCCAGCAGTTACTCGAAGGGGGCGCACACTGAAGCTTTCTTT. Translation gives CASSYSKGAHTEAFF.